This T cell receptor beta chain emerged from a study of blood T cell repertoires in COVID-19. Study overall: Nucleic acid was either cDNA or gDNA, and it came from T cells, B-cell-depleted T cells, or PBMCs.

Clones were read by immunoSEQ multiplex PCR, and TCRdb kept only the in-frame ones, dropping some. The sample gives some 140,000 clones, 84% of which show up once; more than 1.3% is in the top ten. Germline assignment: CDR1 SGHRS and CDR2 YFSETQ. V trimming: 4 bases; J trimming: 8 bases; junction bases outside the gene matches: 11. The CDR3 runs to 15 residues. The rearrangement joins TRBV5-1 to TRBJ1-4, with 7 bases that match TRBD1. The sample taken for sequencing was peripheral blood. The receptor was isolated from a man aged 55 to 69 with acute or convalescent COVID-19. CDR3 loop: CASSPTGALREKLFF. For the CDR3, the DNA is TGCGCCAGCAGCCCCACAGGGGCGTTACGCGAAAAACTGTTTTTT. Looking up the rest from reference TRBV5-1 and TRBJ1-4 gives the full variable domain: KAGVTQTPRYLIKTRGQQVTLSCSPISGHRSVSWYQQTPGQGLQFLFEYFSETQRNKGNFPGRFSGRQFSNSRSEMNVSTLELGDSALYLCASSPTGALREKLFFGSGTQLSVL.